A single sample gave rise to the 20 T cell receptor beta chains below, sequenced in a study of T-cell reconstitution after alpha-beta-depleted transplantation in children. Preparation of the TCRbeta library involved a method that used unique molecular identifiers. Using its own MiXCR run on the PCR reads, TCRdb lists one record per CDR3 protein. The data contain about 900,000 distinct CDR3 sequences, roughly 29% of them singletons. The sequenced sample was PBMCs, mostly from graft donor cells, obtained 360 days after TCRalphabeta/CD19-depleted stem cell transplant. The receptors derive from a boy younger than two who had a stem cell transplant for SCID, so the T cells may come from the graft donor.

The J gene is TRBJ2-3, the V gene TRBV12-3 or TRBV12-4; TRBD2 aligns across 7 bases. CDR3 length: 15 residues. The junction had 4 bases not matched to a gene; V was cut back by 2 bases and J by 2 bases. Here the CDR3 reads CASSLFSGVTDTQYF. As DNA, the CDR3 is TGTGCCAGCAGTTTATTCAGCGGGGTCACAGATACGCAGTATTTT.

V is TRBV2 and J is TRBJ2-2; D gene uncertain. Trimming removed 1 base at V and 4 bases at J, with 10 bases between. Germline V gives CDR1 SNHLY, CDR2 FYNNEI. The CDR3 contains 15 residues. CDR3 coding DNA: TGTGCCAGCAGTGAAGTGGGGTTAGCCACCGGGGAGCTGTTTTTT. It encodes CASSEVGLATGELFF.

This clonotype was seen a few times. The chain combines TRBV6-1 with TRBJ2-5; 7 bases match TRBD2. The junction had 13 bases not matched to a gene; V was cut back by 7 bases and J by 5 bases. Germline CDR1 and CDR2: MNHNS and SASEGT. This CDR3 contains 15 residues. The CDR3 sequence is CASTPSGATGETQYF. The CDR3 bases are TGTGCCAGCACCCCAAGCGGGGCCACGGGGGAGACCCAGTACTTC.

The rearrangement uses TRBV4-1 and TRBJ1-1, with D possibly being TRBD1 (6 bases). This CDR3 spans 16 amino acids. CDR1 and CDR2 (germline): MGHRA, YSYEKL. Deletions cut 0 bases from V and 5 bases from J, with 16 bases between. CDR3 region: CASSQDREQGGTEAFF. The CDR3 DNA is TGCGCCAGCAGCCAAGATAGGGAACAGGGTGGGACTGAAGCTTTCTTT.

The chain employs TRBV5-1 and TRBJ1-1; TRBD1 aligns across 8 bases. The CDR3 length is 17 residues. Germline V gene data show CDR1 as SGHRS and CDR2 as YFSETQ. The junction had 11 bases not matched to a gene; V was cut back by 4 bases and J by 0 bases. The CDR3 DNA reads as TGCGCCAGCAGCCCCATCGGACAGGGCGCTATGAACACTGAAGCTTTCTTT. The encoded protein is CASSPIGQGAMNTEAFF.

This clonotype was seen more than once but under ten times. The rearrangement joins TRBV10-3 to TRBJ2-5, with 10 nucleotides matching TRBD2. Per the germline V gene, CDR1 is ENHRY and CDR2 is SYGVKD. This CDR3 comprises 18 residues. The V and J ends lost 0 bases and 2 bases, in that order; junction bases with no gene match: 9. The CDR3: CAISESEASGGVQETQYF. CDR3 nucleotides: TGTGCCATCAGTGAGTCGGAGGCTAGCGGGGGAGTTCAAGAGACCCAGTACTTC.

V and J are TRBV7-3 and TRBJ2-1; weak D call: TRBD1 (5 bases). The CDR3 extends over 14 amino acids. The V and J ends lost 5 bases and 7 bases respectively, with 15 bases between them. Germline assignment: CDR1 SGHTA and CDR2 FQGTGA. The CDR3 sequence: CASSLGPDRNEQFF. In DNA form, the CDR3 reads TGTGCCAGCAGCCTTGGGCCCGACAGAAATGAGCAGTTCTTC. Variable domain in full (rest from reference TRBV7-3 and TRBJ2-1): GAGVSQTPSNKVTEKGKYVELRCDPISGHTALYWYRQSLGQGPEFLIYFQGTGAADDSGLPNDRFFAVRPEGSVSTLKIQRTERGDSAVYLCASSLGPDRNEQFFGPGTRLTVL.

This clonotype was counted only a few times. J is TRBJ2-7 and V is TRBV20-1; D is uncertain. Trimming left V 3 bases short and J 3 bases short, with 6 bases between. This CDR3 comprises 11 residues. The germline gives CDR1 DFQATT, CDR2 SNEGSKA (reference sequence). CDR3 loop: CSASVLYEQYF. In DNA, the CDR3 is TGCAGTGCTAGCGTCCTCTACGAGCAGTACTTC.

This chain links TRBV27 with TRBJ2-1; the match to TRBD1 covers 8 bases. CDR1 and CDR2 (germline): MNHEY, SMNVEV (reference sequence). Germline trimming cut 5 bases from V and 7 bases from J; bases unmatched to any gene: 10. The CDR3 consists of 15 residues. The CDR3 nucleotides read TGTGCCAGCAGTCCCCCGGACAGGGCCTGGAATGAGCAGTTCTTC. This encodes CASSPPDRAWNEQFF.

This clonotype was observed a few times. J is TRBJ2-2 and V is TRBV12-3 or TRBV12-4, with 8 bases identical to TRBD1. This CDR3 has 16 residues. V trimming: 6 bases; J trimming: 5 bases; junction bases outside the gene matches: 11. Written as DNA, the CDR3 is TGTGCCAGCAGCGCTCAGGGGGCGCGAAGAACCGGGGAGCTGTTTTTT. This translates into CASSAQGARRTGELFF.

J is TRBJ1-5 and V is TRBV5-1, with D possibly matching TRBD1 (5 bases). V shed 4 bases and J shed 3 bases, with 8 bases lying between them. The germline V gene has CDR1 SGHRS and CDR2 YFSETQ. This CDR3 has 13 residues. In DNA, the CDR3 is TGCGCCAGCAGCGGAGGGACCAATCAGCCCCAGCATTTT. It codes for CASSGGTNQPQHF.

The CDR3 bases are TGTGCCAGCAGCCAAGCTGGGACAGTGAGGACCCAGTACTTC. It translates to CASSQAGTVRTQYF. The rearrangement links TRBV3-1 to TRBJ2-5, with 7 bases lining up with TRBD1. Germline V gives CDR1 LGHDT, CDR2 YNNKEL (reference sequence). Trimming removed 1 base from V and 7 bases from J; junction bases left unmatched: 6. This CDR3 region has 14 residues.

This clonotype appeared a few times. CDR3 nucleotide sequence: TGTGCCAGCTCAGCTAAAAGGGGAGCTTACGATTACAATGAGCAGTTCTTC. This codes for CASSAKRGAYDYNEQFF. The chain employs TRBV18 and TRBJ2-1, with D perhaps TRBD1 or TRBD2 (5 bases each). CDR3 length: 17 amino acids. CDR1 and CDR2 (germline): KGHSH, LQKENI. V was clipped by 5 bases and J by 4 bases, with 21 bases between them.

Worth noting for this clonotype: A much bigger clone sits one base away, suggesting this may be a read error. The chain combines TRBV6-1 with TRBJ1-1; D is unclear. Trimming removed 8 bases at V and 1 base at J, with 5 bases between. The CDR3 is made up of 11 amino acids. Germline values: CDR1 MNHNS, CDR2 SASEGT. As DNA, the CDR3 is TGTGCCAGCGGGGAGAACACTGAAGCTTTCTTT. Protein sequence: CASGENTEAFF.

V and J are TRBV7-9 and TRBJ1-1; a possible D gene is TRBD1 (6 bases). V was cut by 8 bases and J by 8 bases, with 18 bases left in between. Germline CDR1 SEHNR, CDR2 FQNEAQ (reference sequence). CDR3 size: 13 residues. CDR3 amino acids: CASAKTGYREAFF. Here the CDR3 DNA reads TGTGCCAGCGCTAAGACAGGCTACAGAGAAGCTTTCTTT. The full variable domain, completed using reference TRBV7-9 and TRBJ1-1, is DTGVSQNPRHKITKRGQNVTFRCDPISEHNRLYWYRQTLGQGPEFLTYFQNEAQLEKSRLLSDRFSAERPKGSFSTLEIQRTEQGDSAMYLCASAKTGYREAFFGQGTRLTVV.

This sequence joins TRBV18 and TRBJ1-1; D is possibly TRBD1 (6 bases). Trimming left V 2 bases short and J 0 bases short, with 13 bases between. Germline V gene sequence: CDR1 KGHSH, CDR2 LQKENI. The CDR3 is 16 amino acids. CDR3 bases: TGTGCCAGCTCACCAGGAGGGGGTTTAATGAACACTGAAGCTTTCTTT. Its translation: CASSPGGGLMNTEAFF.

This clonotype was picked up a small number of times. The chain recombines TRBV11-2 with TRBJ2-7, with 8 nucleotides matching TRBD1. CDR1 SGHAT and CDR2 FQNNGV come from the germline V gene. This CDR3 comprises 15 residues. Losses at the gene ends were 6 bases for V and 2 bases for J; bases not matched to a gene: 9. The DNA for the CDR3 is TGTGCCAGCAGGTTAACAGGGGGTAGGACCTACGAGCAGTACTTC. It specifies CASRLTGGRTYEQYF.

The CDR3 spells CASSFAQLNTEAFF. DNA for the CDR3: TGTGCCAGCAGCTTCGCACAGTTGAACACTGAAGCTTTCTTT. The rearrangement uses TRBV7-2 and TRBJ1-1, with no clear D. This CDR3 is 14 amino acids long. Trimming removed 3 bases at V and 0 bases at J, with 8 bases between. Germline V gene sequence: CDR1 SGHTA, CDR2 FQGNSA.

This clonotype was seen a few times. The chain is built from TRBV12-3 or TRBV12-4 and TRBJ2-5; no definite D call. The V and J ends lost 8 bases and 5 bases respectively, with 12 bases between them. This CDR3 is 12 amino acids long. The CDR3 sequence is CASSVRPETQYF. CDR3 coding DNA: TGTGCCAGCTCTGTGCGTCCCGAGACCCAGTACTTC.

This clonotype was detected ten times or more. J is TRBJ1-1 and V is TRBV10-3; possible D gene TRBD1, 6 bases. The CDR3 loop spans 13 amino acids. With 7 bases removed from V and 4 bases from J, the gap between germline ends came to 13 bases. Germline V gives CDR1 ENHRY, CDR2 SYGVKD. CDR3 nucleotide sequence: TGTGCCATCAAATCGACAGGCGCCACTGAAGCTTTCTTT. This sequence encodes CAIKSTGATEAFF.